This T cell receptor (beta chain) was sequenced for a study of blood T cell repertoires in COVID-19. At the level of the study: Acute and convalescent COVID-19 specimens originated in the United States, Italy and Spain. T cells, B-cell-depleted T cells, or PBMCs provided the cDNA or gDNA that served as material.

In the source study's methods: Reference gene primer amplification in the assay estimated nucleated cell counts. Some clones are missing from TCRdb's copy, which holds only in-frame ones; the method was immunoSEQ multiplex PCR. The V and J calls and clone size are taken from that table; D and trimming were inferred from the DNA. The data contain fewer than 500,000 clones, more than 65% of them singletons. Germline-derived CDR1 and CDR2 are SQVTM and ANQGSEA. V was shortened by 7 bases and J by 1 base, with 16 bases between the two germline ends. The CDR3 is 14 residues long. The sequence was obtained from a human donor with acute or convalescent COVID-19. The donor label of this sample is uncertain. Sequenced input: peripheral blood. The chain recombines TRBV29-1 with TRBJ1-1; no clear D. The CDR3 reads CSAKEGPWNTEAFF. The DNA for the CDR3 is TGCAGCGCCAAAGAGGGCCCATGGAACACTGAAGCTTTCTTT.